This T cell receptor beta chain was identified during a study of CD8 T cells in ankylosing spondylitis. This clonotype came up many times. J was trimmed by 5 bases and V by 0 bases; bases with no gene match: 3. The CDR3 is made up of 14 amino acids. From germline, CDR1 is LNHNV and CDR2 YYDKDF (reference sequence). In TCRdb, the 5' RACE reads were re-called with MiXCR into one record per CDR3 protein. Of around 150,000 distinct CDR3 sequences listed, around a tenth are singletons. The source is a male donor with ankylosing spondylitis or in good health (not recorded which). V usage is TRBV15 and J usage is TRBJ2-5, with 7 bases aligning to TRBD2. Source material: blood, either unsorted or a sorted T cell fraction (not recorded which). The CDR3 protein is CATSRDYGGETQYF. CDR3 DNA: TGTGCCACCAGCAGAGATTACGGGGGGGAGACCCAGTACTTC. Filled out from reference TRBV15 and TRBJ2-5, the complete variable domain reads DAMVIQNPRYQVTQFGKPVTLSCSQTLNHNVMYWYQQKSSQAPKLLFHYYDKDFNNEADTPDNFQSRRPNTSFCFLDIRSPGLGDTAMYLCATSRDYGGETQYFGPGTRLLVL.